This TCR beta chain was observed in a study of PD-L1 blockade in urothelial cancer. Study summary: Males with urothelial cancer arising in the bladder constituted about 85% of the roughly 30 patients. At 6 weeks and at 3 weeks (second dose) after treatment start, blood was analyzed.

Patients were diagnosed with urothelial carcinoma, either locally advanced or metastatic. The CDR3 consists of 14 residues. Deletions cut 5 bases from V and 3 bases from J, with 14 bases between. CDR1 and CDR2 (germline): LNHDA, SQIVND (reference sequence). TCRdb's copy holds only in-frame clones and misses some; the assay was immunoSEQ multiplex PCR. The repertoire holds 70,000 or so clones, with 85% to 90% as singletons. The source is a man aged 60 to 75 with urothelial cancer. V usage is TRBV19 and J usage is TRBJ2-7; D might be TRBD2 (5 bases). The sample consisted of PBMCs, taken around atezolizumab (anti-PD-L1) treatment. The CDR3 protein is CASSPRTGNYEQYF. For the CDR3, the DNA is TGTGCCAGTAGTCCCCGGACGGGAAACTACGAGCAGTACTTC.